Listed below are T cell receptor beta chains from one sample, sequenced in a study of vaccination effects on CD4 cells after COVID-19. Libraries were prepared by immunoSEQ multiplex PCR; TCRdb keeps only in-frame clonotypes and omits some of them. The table shows roughly 59,000 clones, with around 82% occurring only once. Their recognized antigens are unknown. Here the sequenced sample was CD4+ T cells from PBMCs cultured with HCoV-OC43 spike peptides, taken after COVID-19 vaccination. These receptors were taken from a human donor who received a COVID-19 vaccine. Each CDR3 is given with its conserved first and last residue. Fields, in order: clone size, J gene, V gene, D gene, CDR3 DNA, CDR3 protein. A D gene is named only where the DNA matches it firmly. Clone sizes are given selectively: once, few, many, or a class where the clone is expanded.

clone_size: .; j_call: TRBJ1-6; v_call: TRBV28; d_call: .; cdr3_nt: TGTGCCAGCAGTTCGCGCCGGGACATGTATAATTCACCCCTCCACTTT; cdr3_aa: CASSSRRDMYNSPLHF
clone_size: .; j_call: TRBJ1-2; v_call: TRBV27; d_call: .; cdr3_nt: TGTGCCAGCAGTTTATCGGCGGGACTCAAGGGGGGCAGCACTAACTATGGCTACACCTTC; cdr3_aa: CASSLSAGLKGGSTNYGYTF
clone_size: .; j_call: TRBJ2-3; v_call: TRBV5-1; d_call: TRBD2; cdr3_nt: TGCGCCAGCAGTACTAGCGGGGCGAGCACAGATACGCAGTATTTT; cdr3_aa: CASSTSGASTDTQYF
clone_size: .; j_call: TRBJ1-2; v_call: TRBV6-1; d_call: .; cdr3_nt: TGTGCCAGCAGTGAAGGGCAGGGGATCCGCTACACCTTC; cdr3_aa: CASSEGQGIRYTF
clone_size: .; j_call: TRBJ1-4; v_call: TRBV7-9; d_call: .; cdr3_nt: TGTGCCGGACGGGGGGCCGCTAATGAAAAACTGTTTTTT; cdr3_aa: CAGRGAANEKLFF
clone_size: .; j_call: TRBJ1-1; v_call: TRBV2; d_call: .; cdr3_nt: TGTGCCAGCAGTGAAGAAGTATACACTGAAGCTTTCTTT; cdr3_aa: CASSEEVYTEAFF
clone_size: .; j_call: TRBJ1-1; v_call: TRBV10-3; d_call: .; cdr3_nt: TGTGCCATCAGACTCGACGGGAACACTGAAGCTTTCTTT; cdr3_aa: CAIRLDGNTEAFF
clone_size: .; j_call: TRBJ1-5; v_call: TRBV25-1; d_call: .; cdr3_nt: TGTGCCAGCAGTGGATCAGGGGCCAAGCCCCAGCATTTT; cdr3_aa: CASSGSGAKPQHF
clone_size: .; j_call: TRBJ1-1; v_call: TRBV30; d_call: .; cdr3_nt: TGTGCCTGGAGTGCCTCCCGGCCCGGGACGGCCGGAACTGAAGCTTTCTTT; cdr3_aa: CAWSASRPGTAGTEAFF
clone_size: .; j_call: TRBJ2-1; v_call: TRBV29-1; d_call: .; cdr3_nt: TGCAGCGTTTCGGGGGCGGGACATGGCCTTGGCGATGAGCAGTTCTTC; cdr3_aa: CSVSGAGHGLGDEQFF
clone_size: .; j_call: TRBJ1-1; v_call: TRBV30; d_call: TRBD1; cdr3_nt: TGTGCCTGGAGGGTTAGGGACAGGGGAGGGAGTACTGAAGCTTTCTTT; cdr3_aa: CAWRVRDRGGSTEAFF
clone_size: few; j_call: TRBJ1-2; v_call: TRBV7-2; d_call: .; cdr3_nt: TGTGCCAGCAGCTTGGGTCGGAGCTATGGCTACACCTTC; cdr3_aa: CASSLGRSYGYTF
clone_size: .; j_call: TRBJ2-3; v_call: TRBV7-7; d_call: .; cdr3_nt: TGTGCCAGCAGCTTAGCCCCCTCAGGGTCAGATACGCAGTATTTT; cdr3_aa: CASSLAPSGSDTQYF
clone_size: few; j_call: TRBJ2-2; v_call: TRBV4-3; d_call: .; cdr3_nt: TGCGCCAGCAGCCTTCCAGCCGGGCCGTTCTCCGGGGAGCTGTTTTTT; cdr3_aa: CASSLPAGPFSGELFF
clone_size: .; j_call: TRBJ2-1; v_call: TRBV7-9; d_call: .; cdr3_nt: TGTGCCAGCAGCTTCCTTACAGGGAACTACAATGAGCAGTTCTTC; cdr3_aa: CASSFLTGNYNEQFF
clone_size: .; j_call: TRBJ2-2; v_call: TRBV6-4; d_call: .; cdr3_nt: TGTGCCAGCAGTTGGACGGTGAACACCGGGGAGCTGTTTTTT; cdr3_aa: CASSWTVNTGELFF
clone_size: .; j_call: TRBJ1-6; v_call: TRBV4-1; d_call: TRBD1; cdr3_nt: TGCGCCAGCAGCCAGCGCGGACAGGGGGCTAATTCACCCCTCCACTTT; cdr3_aa: CASSQRGQGANSPLHF
clone_size: .; j_call: TRBJ2-2; v_call: TRBV24-1; d_call: .; cdr3_nt: TGTGCCACCAGTGATCCCGGACCCGGGGAGCTGTTTTTT; cdr3_aa: CATSDPGPGELFF
clone_size: .; j_call: TRBJ1-4; v_call: TRBV19; d_call: .; cdr3_nt: TGTGCCAGTAGTCCCCAGGGGATTCGCACTAATGAAAAACTGTTTTTT; cdr3_aa: CASSPQGIRTNEKLFF
clone_size: .; j_call: TRBJ2-1; v_call: TRBV28; d_call: .; cdr3_nt: TGTGCCAGCAAGACAGCTTACAATGAGCAGTTCTTC; cdr3_aa: CASKTAYNEQFF
clone_size: .; j_call: TRBJ2-3; v_call: TRBV5-4; d_call: TRBD2; cdr3_nt: TGTGCCAGCAGCCGGGGGGGCATTTGGACGGATACGCAGTATTTT; cdr3_aa: CASSRGGIWTDTQYF
clone_size: .; j_call: TRBJ1-6; v_call: TRBV5-6; d_call: .; cdr3_nt: TGTGCCAGCAGCTTGGGGTCAGTTAATTCACCCCTCCACTTT; cdr3_aa: CASSLGSVNSPLHF
clone_size: .; j_call: TRBJ1-1; v_call: TRBV30; d_call: .; cdr3_nt: TGTGCCTGGAAAAGGAGGGAATCAAAAGCTTTCTTT; cdr3_aa: CAWKRRESKAFF
clone_size: .; j_call: TRBJ2-5; v_call: TRBV18; d_call: TRBD1; cdr3_nt: TGTGCCAGCTCACCAACAGGGGCCCCGAGGGGAGAGACCCAGTACTTC; cdr3_aa: CASSPTGAPRGETQYF
clone_size: .; j_call: TRBJ2-3; v_call: TRBV9; d_call: TRBD1; cdr3_nt: TGTGCCAGCAGCCGGACAGGGACCACAGATACGCAGTATTTT; cdr3_aa: CASSRTGTTDTQYF
clone_size: .; j_call: TRBJ1-1; v_call: TRBV9; d_call: TRBD1; cdr3_nt: TGTGCCAGCAGCAGTGGACAGGGGGCGCGAGGCACTGAAGCTTTCTTT; cdr3_aa: CASSSGQGARGTEAFF
clone_size: .; j_call: TRBJ2-3; v_call: TRBV5-1; d_call: .; cdr3_nt: TGCGCCAGCAGTTGGACAGCTAGCACAGATACGCAGTATTTT; cdr3_aa: CASSWTASTDTQYF
clone_size: .; j_call: TRBJ2-3; v_call: TRBV7-3; d_call: .; cdr3_nt: TGTGCCAGCTCGCCTTCTAGGACATACACAGATACGCAGTATTTT; cdr3_aa: CASSPSRTYTDTQYF
clone_size: once; j_call: TRBJ1-3; v_call: TRBV6-5; d_call: .; cdr3_nt: TGTGCCAGCAGTTACGGGGCCTACTCTGGAAACACCATATATTTT; cdr3_aa: CASSYGAYSGNTIYF
clone_size: .; j_call: TRBJ2-3; v_call: TRBV2; d_call: .; cdr3_nt: TGTGCCAGCAGTGAACCCACGCTCCCCGGGAAAGATACGCAGTATTTT; cdr3_aa: CASSEPTLPGKDTQYF
clone_size: .; j_call: TRBJ2-3; v_call: TRBV5-6; d_call: .; cdr3_nt: TGTGCCAGCAGCTTGGTTGTGACGGGAATCAAGGATACGCAGTATTTT; cdr3_aa: CASSLVVTGIKDTQYF
clone_size: .; j_call: TRBJ2-1; v_call: TRBV11-3; d_call: .; cdr3_nt: TGTGCCAGCAGCTTCTCAGACCCTCTACAGGGAAGCTCCTACAATGAGCAGTTCTTC; cdr3_aa: CASSFSDPLQGSSYNEQFF
clone_size: .; j_call: TRBJ1-5; v_call: TRBV3-1/TRBV3-2; d_call: TRBD1; cdr3_nt: TGTGCCAGCAGCCAAACCGGGACAGGGGGCTGGAGTAGTCAGCCCCAGCATTTT; cdr3_aa: CASSQTGTGGWSSQPQHF
clone_size: .; j_call: TRBJ2-2; v_call: TRBV18; d_call: .; cdr3_nt: TGTGCCAGCTCACCACCGGCCACTAGGGAAACCGGGGAGCTGTTTTTT; cdr3_aa: CASSPPATRETGELFF
clone_size: .; j_call: TRBJ1-6; v_call: TRBV4-1; d_call: .; cdr3_nt: TGCGCCAGCAGCCCTTCCACAGTATCTAGTTCACCCCTCCACTTT; cdr3_aa: CASSPSTVSSSPLHF
clone_size: .; j_call: TRBJ2-5; v_call: TRBV15; d_call: .; cdr3_nt: TGTGCCACCAGCAGAGGTATAGGGGGGGGAGAGACCCAGTACTTC; cdr3_aa: CATSRGIGGGETQYF
clone_size: .; j_call: TRBJ1-3; v_call: TRBV3-1/TRBV3-2; d_call: .; cdr3_nt: TGTGCCAGCAGCCAGGTTAAGAGCTCTGGAAACACCATATATTTT; cdr3_aa: CASSQVKSSGNTIYF
clone_size: .; j_call: TRBJ1-1; v_call: TRBV6-5; d_call: TRBD1; cdr3_nt: TGTGCCGGGACAGGGTATTTGTACACTGAAGCTTTCTTT; cdr3_aa: CAGTGYLYTEAFF
clone_size: once; j_call: TRBJ2-3; v_call: TRBV7-6; d_call: TRBD1; cdr3_nt: TGTGCCAGCAGCATTAGACAGGGGACAGATACGCAGTATTTT; cdr3_aa: CASSIRQGTDTQYF
clone_size: .; j_call: TRBJ2-3; v_call: TRBV15; d_call: TRBD1; cdr3_nt: TGTGCCACCAGCTCCCGACAGGGGGCAACGAGGGGCACAGATACGCAGTATTTT; cdr3_aa: CATSSRQGATRGTDTQYF
clone_size: .; j_call: TRBJ1-2; v_call: TRBV7-8; d_call: .; cdr3_nt: TGTGCCAGCAGCTTGGGGACATTAAATGGCTACACCTTC; cdr3_aa: CASSLGTLNGYTF
clone_size: .; j_call: TRBJ2-2; v_call: TRBV11-3; d_call: .; cdr3_nt: TGTGCCAGCAGCCTCTACTTTAACGTCGGGGAGCTGTTTTTT; cdr3_aa: CASSLYFNVGELFF
clone_size: few; j_call: TRBJ2-5; v_call: TRBV7-9; d_call: TRBD1; cdr3_nt: TGTGCCAGCAGCCAATTCCCGGGACAGGGGATTCAAGAGACCCAGTACTTC; cdr3_aa: CASSQFPGQGIQETQYF
clone_size: .; j_call: TRBJ1-6; v_call: TRBV11-2; d_call: TRBD1; cdr3_nt: TGTGCCAGCAGCCTCAACTGGGACAGGGTAGGCACCTATAATTCACCCCTCCACTTT; cdr3_aa: CASSLNWDRVGTYNSPLHF
clone_size: .; j_call: TRBJ2-5; v_call: TRBV2; d_call: TRBD1; cdr3_nt: TGTGCCAGCAGTACAAACAGGGGTCCCCAGTACTTC; cdr3_aa: CASSTNRGPQYF
clone_size: once; j_call: TRBJ2-5; v_call: TRBV4-1; d_call: .; cdr3_nt: TGCGCCAGCAGCCAAGACGAGGGGAGAGAGACCCAGTACTTC; cdr3_aa: CASSQDEGRETQYF
clone_size: few; j_call: TRBJ1-6; v_call: TRBV7-2; d_call: TRBD1; cdr3_nt: TGTGCCAGCAATACCAGACAGGGGGCAACTTCACCCCTCCACTTT; cdr3_aa: CASNTRQGATSPLHF
clone_size: .; j_call: TRBJ1-2; v_call: TRBV5-6; d_call: .; cdr3_nt: TGTGCCAGCAGCTTCTTCGCTGTCAACTATGGCTACACCTTC; cdr3_aa: CASSFFAVNYGYTF
clone_size: .; j_call: TRBJ1-2; v_call: TRBV19; d_call: TRBD1; cdr3_nt: TGTGCCAGTACACCGAGACAGGGACGTGGGTATGGCTACACCTTC; cdr3_aa: CASTPRQGRGYGYTF
clone_size: .; j_call: TRBJ1-2; v_call: TRBV2; d_call: TRBD1; cdr3_nt: TGTGCCAGCAGTGAAAGAGGACAGGGCTCCGGTGGCTACACCTTC; cdr3_aa: CASSERGQGSGGYTF
clone_size: .; j_call: TRBJ2-5; v_call: TRBV15; d_call: .; cdr3_nt: TGTGCCACCAGCAGCCGTGTTCAAGAGACCCAGTACTTC; cdr3_aa: CATSSRVQETQYF
clone_size: .; j_call: TRBJ1-1; v_call: TRBV18; d_call: .; cdr3_nt: TGTGCCAGCTCATTTGCGGGACAAAACACTGAAGCTTTCTTT; cdr3_aa: CASSFAGQNTEAFF
clone_size: .; j_call: TRBJ2-3; v_call: TRBV7-2; d_call: TRBD2; cdr3_nt: TGTGCCAGCAGAGGTCAAGCGGGGGGCACAGATACGCAGTATTTT; cdr3_aa: CASRGQAGGTDTQYF
clone_size: .; j_call: TRBJ1-4; v_call: TRBV5-1; d_call: TRBD1; cdr3_nt: TGCGCCAGCAGCTTGGGGCGGACAGGAACGGGTGAAAAACTGTTTTTT; cdr3_aa: CASSLGRTGTGEKLFF
clone_size: .; j_call: TRBJ2-5; v_call: TRBV7-8; d_call: .; cdr3_nt: TGTGCCAGCAGCTTAGGGGCGGGGGCCCCCCAAGAGACCCAGTACTTC; cdr3_aa: CASSLGAGAPQETQYF
clone_size: once; j_call: TRBJ2-2; v_call: TRBV30; d_call: .; cdr3_nt: TGTGCCTGGAGTGTGGGTCAGATCAACACCGGGGAGCTGTTTTTT; cdr3_aa: CAWSVGQINTGELFF
clone_size: few; j_call: TRBJ1-2; v_call: TRBV29-1; d_call: .; cdr3_nt: TGCAGCGTTTTCGATTATGGCTACACCTTC; cdr3_aa: CSVFDYGYTF